This entry concerns a single T cell receptor beta chain. No antigen is known for it. These data are taken from a study of cytomegalovirus exposure and HLA in healthy donors. Points from the study as a whole: Analysis performed later showed TCR beta chains linked to HLA being more clonally expanded than equally common others. Analysis performed later found more than 15,000 TCR beta sequences associated with HLA alleles at 0.05 false discovery rate. Specificity for CMV antigens was confirmed in vitro for a few of the CMV-associated chains.

Use of 60 Vbeta and 13 Jbeta primers characterized the PCR. How the authors handled the data: Approximately 78 million unique TCR beta chains, 10 million to 13 million of them shared, were counted by a later analysis. The assay was immunoSEQ multiplex PCR, and TCRdb's table has in-frame clones only and misses some. The DNA gave D and trimming, while V, J and clone size come from that table. The data contain 150,000 or so clones, over 60% of them seen just once; the ten biggest clones take up approximately 1.8%. This CDR3 comprises 12 residues. The V and J ends lost 6 bases and 4 bases respectively, with 7 bases between them. Germline CDR1 and CDR2: MNHEY and SVGAGI.

V usage is TRBV6-5 and J usage is TRBJ1-5; the D is unclear. Sequencing was done on a sample of PBMCs. This clonotype originated in a woman between 18 and 30 years old in good health and CMV-seronegative. Written as DNA, the CDR3 is TGTGCCAGCAGAGCACCAAATCAGCCCCAGCATTTT. This translates into CASRAPNQPQHF.